Sequencing of this T cell receptor beta chain was carried out in a study of CD8 T cells in Susac syndrome (dated by TCRdb to about 2019). Notes on the research overall: Whether CD8+ T cell activation and differentiation in Susac syndrome was antigen driven was tested using repertoire sequencing. What the research found in general, with its limitations: The number of individuals in the TCR sequencing and HLA analysis was recognized as being relatively small.

High-throughput TCR beta sequencing profiled peripheral blood CD8+ and CD4+ T cells from healthy donors, Susac syndrome patients and multiple sclerosis patients. Healthy donors were age- and sex-matched controls. CD8+ TEMRA cells were enriched by FACS, while bulk CD8+ and CD4+ T cells were purified by magnetic negative isolation. Blood was drawn into EDTA tubes, processed within 24 hours, and PBMCs were isolated by density gradient centrifugation. PBMCs intended for TCR sequencing were cryopreserved in liquid nitrogen and thawed later in a water bath at 37 degrees C. Purity of sorted or isolated CD4+, CD8+ and CD8+ TEMRA cells was at least 90%. Details on this clonotype: Its antigen specificity is not known. No much larger clone exists at a distance of one base, and base qualities are not known.

Unmatched junction bases come to 5, with V trimmed by 5 bases and J by 3 bases. The CDR3, cysteine through phenylalanine, is 14 amino acids long. Just CDR3 DNA is preserved here, 42 bases in frame from base 1. According to the germline V gene (reference sequence), CDR1 reads SEHNR and CDR2 reads FQNEAQ. RNA was extracted using the RNeasy kit, and roughly 0.5 to 1 microgram was reverse transcribed with random hexamers. The immunoSEQ multiplex PCR assay, which covers 54 Vbeta and 13 Jbeta segments, was used to amplify TCR beta CDR3 regions. Bias from PCR amplification was corrected by using a synthetic template baseline for primer optimization and for computational correction. The paper's data handling went like this. Only productive sequences were kept, with reads annotated to V, D and J genes according to IMGT and analyzed in immunoSEQ Analyzer. Clonality was calculated as one minus the Shannon entropy normalized by log2 of the number of productive unique sequences. For each patient and control, public and private clones were evaluated among the 100 most prevalent clones. Susac-specific clones were defined as absent from healthy and MS cohorts, around 1,000 published viral clones and other ImmuneACCESS disease sequences. TCRdb took the public reads, trimmed them with fastp at Q25, ran MiXCR for clone calling and kept in-frame beta chains. Every entry covers one CDR3 protein and lists the most common genes and DNA from its rows. Clone size and V and J calls follow TCRdb, not the original study. Here the sample has 150,000 to 200,000 distinct CDR3 sequences; around 95% occur a single time. Of the sample, more than 0.13% is held by the ten largest clones.

The source of this sequence is a human donor in good health. The chain is encoded by TRBV7-9 joined to TRBJ2-7, and 9 junctional nucleotides match TRBD1. The specimen was CD4+ T cells from PBMCs. The DNA sequence is as follows: TGTGCCAGCAGCCGAACAGGGGGCATCTACGAGCAGTACTTC. It encodes CASSRTGGIYEQYF. The CDR3, completed at both ends by the reference TRBV7-9 and TRBJ2-7 genes, gives the full variable domain DTGVSQNPRHKITKRGQNVTFRCDPISEHNRLYWYRQTLGQGPEFLTYFQNEAQLEKSRLLSDRFSAERPKGSFSTLEIQRTEQGDSAMYLCASSRTGGIYEQYFGPGTRLTVT.